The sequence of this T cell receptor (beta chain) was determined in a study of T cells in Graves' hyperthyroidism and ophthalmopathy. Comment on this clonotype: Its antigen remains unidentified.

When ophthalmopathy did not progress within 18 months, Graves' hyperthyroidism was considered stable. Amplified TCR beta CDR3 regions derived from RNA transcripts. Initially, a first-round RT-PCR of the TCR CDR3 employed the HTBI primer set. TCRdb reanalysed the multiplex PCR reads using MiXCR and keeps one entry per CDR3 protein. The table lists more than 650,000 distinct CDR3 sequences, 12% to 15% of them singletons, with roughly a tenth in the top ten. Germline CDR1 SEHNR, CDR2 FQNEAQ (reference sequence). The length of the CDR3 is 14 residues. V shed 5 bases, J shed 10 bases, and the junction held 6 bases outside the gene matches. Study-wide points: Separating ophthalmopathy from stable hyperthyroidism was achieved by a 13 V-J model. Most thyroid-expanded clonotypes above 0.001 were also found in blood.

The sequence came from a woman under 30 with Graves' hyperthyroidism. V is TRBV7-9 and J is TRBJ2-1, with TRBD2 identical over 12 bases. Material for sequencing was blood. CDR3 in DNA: TGTGCCAGCAGCCGACTAGCGGGAGAGTGGGAGCAGTTCTTC. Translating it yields CASSRLAGEWEQFF.